This is a list of T cell receptor beta chains from one sample in a study of blood T cell repertoires in COVID-19. Sequenced by immunoSEQ multiplex PCR; TCRdb stores in-frame clones only, minus some. Here the sample spans about 97,000 clones, approximately 82% being singletons. What was sequenced was peripheral blood. The receptors shown here come from a man aged 60 to 69 with active or convalescent COVID-19. Each CDR3 is given with its conserved first and last residue. A D gene is named only where the DNA matches it firmly. Size tells how often a clone was seen (once, few, many) or the class of an expanded clone, and some rows leave it out.

cdr3_length d_call j_call clone_size v_call cdr3_nt cdr3_aa
15 . TRBJ2-7 . TRBV7-8 TGTGCCAGCAGCTTACACCCGGGACTTCACTACGAGCAGTACTTC CASSLHPGLHYEQYF
18 . TRBJ2-3 once TRBV13 TGTGCCAGCAGCTCCCAGGCCGTGCCCGGGAGCGGCACAGATACGCAGTATTTT CASSSQAVPGSGTDTQYF
14 . TRBJ2-3 . TRBV30 TGTGCCTGGAGTGTTCGGGGGAGTGGGAATACGCAGTATTTT CAWSVRGSGNTQYF
16 TRBD2 TRBJ2-5 . TRBV18 TGTGCCAGCTCACCGGCGACTAGCGGGAGGGTAGAGACCCAGTACTTC CASSPATSGRVETQYF
13 . TRBJ1-2 . TRBV7-9 TGTGCCAGCAGCTTATCTTTAGCCCATGGCTACACCTTC CASSLSLAHGYTF
13 . TRBJ1-1 . TRBV6-6 TGTGCCAGCAGTTACAGGGGAGGAACTGAAGCTTTCTTT CASSYRGGTEAFF
15 TRBD2 TRBJ2-7 . TRBV5-1 TGCGCCAGCAGCTCCGGGACTAGCGGCTCCTACGAGCAGTACTTC CASSSGTSGSYEQYF
14 . TRBJ1-1 . TRBV28 TGTGCCAGCAGTACCGACTCGTCCTACACTGAAGCTTTCTTT CASSTDSSYTEAFF
14 TRBD1 TRBJ2-5 . TRBV29-1 TGCAGCGTTGGGGGACAGGGAGACCAAGAGACCCAGTACTTC CSVGGQGDQETQYF
15 TRBD2 TRBJ2-1 . TRBV7-3 TGTGCCAGCAGCGAATCTAGCGGGAGGTACAATGAGCAGTTCTTC CASSESSGRYNEQFF
12 . TRBJ1-4 few TRBV6-5 TGTGCCAGCAGGGACAATACGGTAAAACTGTTTTTT CASRDNTVKLFF
15 TRBD1 TRBJ1-5 . TRBV19 TGTGCCAGTAGGCGGACAGGGGAAGGCAATCAGCCCCAGCATTTT CASRRTGEGNQPQHF
16 TRBD1 TRBJ2-7 . TRBV27 TGTGCCAGCAGTGGACAGGGGGCTATCGTCGGGTACGAGCAGTACTTC CASSGQGAIVGYEQYF
12 . TRBJ1-4 . TRBV19 TGTGCCAGCAGTAGTTTCGGGGAAAAACTGTTTTTT CASSSFGEKLFF
15 . TRBJ1-5 . TRBV7-9 TGTGCCAGCAGTTCCGGGACTCAAGGGAATCAGCCCCAGCATTTT CASSSGTQGNQPQHF
14 . TRBJ1-5 few TRBV3-1/TRBV3-2 TGTGCCAGCAGCCTAGGGACACAGAAACAGCCCCAGCATTTT CASSLGTQKQPQHF
15 TRBD1 TRBJ1-2 . TRBV9 TGTGCCAGCAGCTCCTTTTCGACAGGGCACAATGGCTACACCTTC CASSSFSTGHNGYTF
13 . TRBJ1-6 . TRBV5-1 TGCGCCAGCAGCTTTACAGATCGCTCACCCCTCCACTTT CASSFTDRSPLHF
15 TRBD1 TRBJ1-2 few TRBV3-1/TRBV3-2 TGTGCCAGCAGCCAAGCGGGACAGGAGGGTGCGGGCTACACCTTC CASSQAGQEGAGYTF
14 TRBD1 TRBJ1-2 . TRBV11-2 TGTGCCAGCAGCTCCACGACAGGGGCGAATGGCTACACCTTC CASSSTTGANGYTF
12 TRBD1 TRBJ1-2 . TRBV11-2 TGTGCCAGCAGCTTCGACAGGGATGGCTACACCTTC CASSFDRDGYTF
14 TRBD1 TRBJ1-2 . TRBV5-4 TGTGCCAGCAGCAGTGAGGACAGGACGGGCGGCTACACCTTC CASSSEDRTGGYTF
15 TRBD1 TRBJ2-1 few TRBV25-1 TGTGCCAGCAGTGATCCCGGGACAGGGAACAATGAGCAGTTCTTC CASSDPGTGNNEQFF
14 . TRBJ1-4 . TRBV30 TGTGCCTGGAGTCTGGGTGGGCTTAATGAAAAACTGTTTTTT CAWSLGGLNEKLFF
18 TRBD2 TRBJ2-2 few TRBV19 TGTGCCAGTAGTACAAGGACTAGCGGGAGATGGGGCACCGGGGAGCTGTTTTTT CASSTRTSGRWGTGELFF
14 TRBD1 TRBJ2-5 few TRBV28 TGTGCCAGCAGTTTCGACAGGGGTAAAGAGACCCAGTACTTC CASSFDRGKETQYF
18 TRBD1 TRBJ2-2 . TRBV18 TGTGCCAGCTCACCAGAGGACAGGGGAGGACCTTACACCGGGGAGCTGTTTTTT CASSPEDRGGPYTGELFF
16 TRBD2 TRBJ2-5 . TRBV7-2 TGTGCCAGCAGCCTCCCTGGCGGGGGGCGATCGAAGACCCAGTACTTC CASSLPGGGRSKTQYF
13 . TRBJ2-1 . TRBV12-5 TGTGCTAGTGGTTCCCTCGAGTACAATGAGCAGTTCTTC CASGSLEYNEQFF
15 . TRBJ1-1 . TRBV6-6 TGTGCCAGCAGACCCCGACAGGCCCGGAACACTGAAGCTTTCTTT CASRPRQARNTEAFF
14 . TRBJ1-1 . TRBV5-1 TGCGCCAGCAGCTTTTTCGGGGTGAACACTGAAGCTTTCTTT CASSFFGVNTEAFF
17 TRBD1 TRBJ2-6 few TRBV28 TGTGCCACCCGACAGGGCCCCCTAGTTTCTGGGGCCAACGTCCTGACTTTC CATRQGPLVSGANVLTF
16 . TRBJ1-1 few TRBV2 TGTGCCAGCAGTGAATCGTGGTGGGGGGGCAGCACTGAAGCTTTCTTT CASSESWWGGSTEAFF
14 . TRBJ1-2 . TRBV11-2 TGTGCCAGCAGCTTAGAAGCGGACAGCTATGGCTACACCTTC CASSLEADSYGYTF
16 TRBD2 TRBJ2-3 once TRBV7-6 TGTGCCAGCAGCTTAGTCAGCGGGAGTTTAACAGATACGCAGTATTTT CASSLVSGSLTDTQYF
17 TRBD2 TRBJ2-5 . TRBV5-4 TGTGCCAGCAGCTTGAGGGGAAGCGGGAGGGAAGGAGAGACCCAGTACTTC CASSLRGSGREGETQYF
13 . TRBJ2-5 once TRBV6-6 TGTGCCAGCAGTCGATCCAGGGAAGAGACCCAGTACTTC CASSRSREETQYF
12 . TRBJ2-7 . TRBV9 TGTGCCAGCAGCACACCCCCAGGAGAGCAGTACTTC CASSTPPGEQYF
14 . TRBJ2-7 few TRBV27 TGTGCCAGCAGTTTAATGGCGGCGTCCTACGAGCAGTACTTC CASSLMAASYEQYF
15 . TRBJ1-1 few TRBV6-6 TGTGCCAGCAGCCCCCGCGGGAGCCGGAACACTGAAGCTTTCTTT CASSPRGSRNTEAFF
15 . TRBJ2-7 once TRBV19 TGTGCCAGTAGTCGAAGGACTCTCGGCACCTACGAGCAGTACTTC CASSRRTLGTYEQYF
13 . TRBJ1-2 . TRBV19 TGTGCCTCCAACGGAGGGGAGAACTATGGCTACACCTTC CASNGGENYGYTF
14 . TRBJ2-6 . TRBV7-9 TGTGCCAGCAGCTCGGACAGTCGGGCCAACGTCCTGACTTTC CASSSDSRANVLTF
16 TRBD1 TRBJ1-2 few TRBV7-9 TGTGCCAGCAGCTTCCTGACAGGGGGCGAGGGCTATGGCTACACCTTC CASSFLTGGEGYGYTF
12 . TRBJ1-3 . TRBV6-5 TGTGCCAGCAGGATGACAGGAAACACCATATATTTT CASRMTGNTIYF
15 TRBD2 TRBJ2-1 many TRBV6-5 TGTGCCAGCAGTTATACTAGCGGGAGGGTAGATGAGCAGTTCTTC CASSYTSGRVDEQFF
14 TRBD1 TRBJ1-5 . TRBV27 TGTGCCAGCGGGCTACAGGGGGCGGGACAGCCCCAGCATTTT CASGLQGAGQPQHF
14 . TRBJ1-1 . TRBV6-5 TGTGCCAGCAGTTGGACCCAGGGGCACACTGAAGCTTTCTTT CASSWTQGHTEAFF